This T cell receptor beta chain comes out of a study of CD8 T cells in Susac syndrome. General study points: It was acknowledged in the study that the number of individuals who were included in its TCR sequencing and HLA analysis was relatively small.

Included as multiple sclerosis controls were treatment-naive patients who had stable or active relapsing-remitting disease. The TEMRA cells underwent FACS enrichment, while the CD8+ and CD4+ T cells underwent negative isolation. The RNA input was about 0.45 to 1 ug, and it was reverse transcribed with random hexamers. TCR beta CDR3 was amplified by immunoSEQ multiplex PCR. This amplification extended across 54 Vbeta and 13 Jbeta segments. Using its own MiXCR run on the immunoSEQ multiplex PCR reads, TCRdb lists one record per CDR3 protein. Of 230,000 or so distinct CDR3 sequences detected, around 96% appear once; the ten largest clones hold 0.085% to 0.095%. CDR1 is SEHNR and CDR2 is FQNEAQ in the germline V gene (reference sequence). CDR3 length: 12 amino acids. V lost 6 bases, J lost 5 bases, and 10 bases lay in between. On this clonotype: Antigen: not known.

The genes are TRBV7-9 and TRBJ1-2, with D maybe TRBD1 (5 bases). The TCR was taken from a human donor with multiple sclerosis. The sequenced sample was CD4+ T cells from PBMCs. CDR3 in amino acids: CASRSGLYGYTF. The CDR3 nucleotides read TGTGCCAGCAGGTCGGGGCTATATGGCTACACCTTC. The variable domain in full, with the rest retrieved from reference TRBV7-9 and TRBJ1-2, is DTGVSQNPRHKITKRGQNVTFRCDPISEHNRLYWYRQTLGQGPEFLTYFQNEAQLEKSRLLSDRFSAERPKGSFSTLEIQRTEQGDSAMYLCASRSGLYGYTFGSGTRLTVV.